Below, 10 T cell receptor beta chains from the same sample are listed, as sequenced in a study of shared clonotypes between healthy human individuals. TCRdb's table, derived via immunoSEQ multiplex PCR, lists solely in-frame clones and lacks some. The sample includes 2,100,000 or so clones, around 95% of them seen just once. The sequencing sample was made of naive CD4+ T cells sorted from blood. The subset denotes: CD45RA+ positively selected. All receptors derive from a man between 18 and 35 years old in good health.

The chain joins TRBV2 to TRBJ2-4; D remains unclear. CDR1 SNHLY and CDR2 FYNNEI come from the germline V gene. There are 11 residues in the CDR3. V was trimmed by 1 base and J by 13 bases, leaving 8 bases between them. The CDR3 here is CASSEETQQYF. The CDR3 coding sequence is TGTGCCAGCAGTGAAGAAACGCAGCAGTACTTC.

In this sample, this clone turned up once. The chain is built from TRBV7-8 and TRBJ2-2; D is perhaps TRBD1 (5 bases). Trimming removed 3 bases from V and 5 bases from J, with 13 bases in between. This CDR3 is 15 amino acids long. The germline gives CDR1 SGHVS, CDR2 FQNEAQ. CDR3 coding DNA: TGTGCCAGCAGCTTCGACAGCCGCAGGACCGGGGAGCTGTTTTTT. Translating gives CASSFDSRRTGELFF.

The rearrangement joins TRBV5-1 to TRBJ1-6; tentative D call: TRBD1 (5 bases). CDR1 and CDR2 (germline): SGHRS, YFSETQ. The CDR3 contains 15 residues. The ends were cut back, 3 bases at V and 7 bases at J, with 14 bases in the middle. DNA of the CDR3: TGCGCCAGCAGCTCCGGGACTTCCAACAATTCACCCCTCCACTTT. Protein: CASSSGTSNNSPLHF. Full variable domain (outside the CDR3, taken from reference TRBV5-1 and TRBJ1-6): KAGVTQTPRYLIKTRGQQVTLSCSPISGHRSVSWYQQTPGQGLQFLFEYFSETQRNKGNFPGRFSGRQFSNSRSEMNVSTLELGDSALYLCASSSGTSNNSPLHFGNGTRLTVT.

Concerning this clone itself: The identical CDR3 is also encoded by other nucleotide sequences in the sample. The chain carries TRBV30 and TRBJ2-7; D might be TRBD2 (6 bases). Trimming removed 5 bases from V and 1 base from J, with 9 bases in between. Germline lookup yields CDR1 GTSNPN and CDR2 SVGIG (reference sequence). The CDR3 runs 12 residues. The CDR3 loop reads CAWAGTSYEQYF. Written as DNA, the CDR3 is TGTGCCTGGGCCGGGACTTCCTACGAGCAGTACTTC.

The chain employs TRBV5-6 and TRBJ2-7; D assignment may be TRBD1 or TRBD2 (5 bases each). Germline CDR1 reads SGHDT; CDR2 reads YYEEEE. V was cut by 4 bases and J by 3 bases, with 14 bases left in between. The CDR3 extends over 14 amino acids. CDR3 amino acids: CASSPGTVVYEQYF. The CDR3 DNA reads TGTGCCAGCAGCCCCGGGACGGTCGTCTACGAGCAGTACTTC.

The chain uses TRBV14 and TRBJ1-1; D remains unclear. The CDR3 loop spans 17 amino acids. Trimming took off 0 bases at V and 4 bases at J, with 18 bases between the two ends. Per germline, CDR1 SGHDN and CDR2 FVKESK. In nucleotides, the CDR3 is TGTGCCAGCAGCCAAGAAACTCCAGGACCGCCGAGCACTGAAGCTTTCTTT. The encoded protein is CASSQETPGPPSTEAFF.

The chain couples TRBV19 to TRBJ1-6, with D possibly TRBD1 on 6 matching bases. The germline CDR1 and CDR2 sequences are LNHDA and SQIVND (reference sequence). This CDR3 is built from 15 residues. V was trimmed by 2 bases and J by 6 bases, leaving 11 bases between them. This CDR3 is CASSIQDSGNSPLHF. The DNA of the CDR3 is TGTGCCAGTAGTATACAGGACAGTGGTAATTCACCCCTCCACTTT.

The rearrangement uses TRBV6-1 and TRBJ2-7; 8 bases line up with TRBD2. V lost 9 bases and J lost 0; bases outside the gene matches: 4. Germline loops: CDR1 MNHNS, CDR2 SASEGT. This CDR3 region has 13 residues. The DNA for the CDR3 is TGTGCCAGTCCGGGGGGGAACTCCTACGAGCAGTACTTC. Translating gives CASPGGNSYEQYF.

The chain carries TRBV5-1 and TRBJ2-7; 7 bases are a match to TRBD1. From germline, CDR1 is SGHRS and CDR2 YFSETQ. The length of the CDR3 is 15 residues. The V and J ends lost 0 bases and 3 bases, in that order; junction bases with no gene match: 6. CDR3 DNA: TGCGCCAGCAGCTTGGGACCGGGACAGATCTACGAGCAGTACTTC. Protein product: CASSLGPGQIYEQYF. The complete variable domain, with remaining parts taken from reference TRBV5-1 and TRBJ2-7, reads KAGVTQTPRYLIKTRGQQVTLSCSPISGHRSVSWYQQTPGQGLQFLFEYFSETQRNKGNFPGRFSGRQFSNSRSEMNVSTLELGDSALYLCASSLGPGQIYEQYFGPGTRLTVT.

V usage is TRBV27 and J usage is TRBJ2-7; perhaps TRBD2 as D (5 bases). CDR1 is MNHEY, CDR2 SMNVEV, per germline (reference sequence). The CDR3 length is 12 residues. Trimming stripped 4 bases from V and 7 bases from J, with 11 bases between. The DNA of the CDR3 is TGTGCCAGCAGTTACGAGGGTGAAGAGCAGTACTTC. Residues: CASSYEGEEQYF.